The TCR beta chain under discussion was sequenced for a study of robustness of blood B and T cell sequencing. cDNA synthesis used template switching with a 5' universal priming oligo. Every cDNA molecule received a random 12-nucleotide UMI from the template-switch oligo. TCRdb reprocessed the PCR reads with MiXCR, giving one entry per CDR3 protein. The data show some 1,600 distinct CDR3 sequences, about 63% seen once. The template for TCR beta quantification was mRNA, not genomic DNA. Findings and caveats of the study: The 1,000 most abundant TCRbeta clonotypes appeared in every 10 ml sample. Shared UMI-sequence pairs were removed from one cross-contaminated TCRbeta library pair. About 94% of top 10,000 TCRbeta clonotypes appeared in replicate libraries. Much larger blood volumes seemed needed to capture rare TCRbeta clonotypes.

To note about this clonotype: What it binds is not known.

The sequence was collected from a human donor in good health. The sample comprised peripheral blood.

The CDR3 protein is CASSVGGWGYEQYF. The CDR3 region has the DNA TGTGCCAGCAGCGTAGGAGGCTGGGGCTACGAGCAGTACTTC. This chain connects TRBV9 to TRBJ2-7; no clear D gene. V was shortened by 0 bases and J by 3 bases, with 10 bases between the two germline ends. The CDR3 is 14 amino acids. Germline lookup yields CDR1 SGDLS and CDR2 YYNGEE.